The sequence of this T cell receptor (beta chain) was determined in a study of shared clonotypes between healthy human individuals. Study as a whole: Contributing individuals were a couple of females and three males aged 18 to 49. Study results and caveats: A generally larger estimated richness was seen in naive subsets than in memory subsets.

The assay was immunoSEQ multiplex PCR, and TCRdb's table has in-frame clones only and misses some. The sample carries around 640,000 clones, 95% to 97% recorded once. This CDR3 comprises 16 residues. Trimming shortened V by 6 bases and J by 7 bases, and 22 bases separated the two germline ends. Per the germline V gene, CDR1 is MNHEY and CDR2 is SMNVEV (reference sequence). Naive CD8 isolation took CD45RO-negative cells positively selected for CCR7 and excluded terminally differentiated effector memory CD45RA+ cells. A word on this clone: Its antigen is not known.

The specimen was naive CD8+ T cells sorted from blood. V gene TRBV27 combines with J gene TRBJ2-1; the D gene is possibly TRBD2 (5 bases). This clonotype was obtained from a woman aged 30 to 39 in good health. The CDR3 nucleotides are TGTGCCAGCAGGGGTGGGTTGGGGATTTCGGGGAATGAGCAGTTCTTC. Its translation is CASRGGLGISGNEQFF.